A selection of T cell receptor beta chains follows, all from one sample in a study of OX40 agonist ivuxolimab in advanced cancers. Some clones are missing from TCRdb's copy, which holds only in-frame ones; the method was immunoSEQ multiplex PCR. Of fewer than 85,000 clones in the sample, roughly four fifths were seen once. The source material was CD4+ or CD8+ T cells sorted from blood, sampled in a trial of the OX40 agonist ivuxolimab. These receptor sequences come from an adult with an advanced solid tumor such as melanoma, head and neck, liver or kidney cancer. Both conserved end residues are part of each CDR3. The D gene is left open where the match is weak. Only part of the rows carry a size: once, few, many, or a class if the clone is expanded.

j_call clone_size v_call d_call cdr3_nt cdr3_aa
TRBJ2-3 once TRBV15 NA TGTGCCACCAGCAGAGATCTGAAGGGGATTAGCACAGATACGCAGTATTTT CATSRDLKGISTDTQYF
TRBJ2-5 NA TRBV6-1 NA TGTGCCAGCAGTGATTCGGGTTTTCAGGGGGAGACCCAGTACTTC CASSDSGFQGETQYF
TRBJ1-3 NA TRBV7-7 NA TGTGCCAGCAGCCCCGACAGCGGGAACACCATATATTTT CASSPDSGNTIYF
TRBJ2-2 few TRBV7-8 NA TGTGCCAGCAGCTTTAGTGCCGGGGAGCTGTTTTTT CASSFSAGELFF
TRBJ1-3 once TRBV7-8 NA TGTGCCAGCAGCTTTACAGCCACCTCTGGAAACACCATATATTTT CASSFTATSGNTIYF
TRBJ1-6 NA TRBV6-1 NA TGTGCCCTGAGTACTCAGAACTATAATTCACCCCTCCACTTT CALSTQNYNSPLHF
TRBJ1-5 NA TRBV2 TRBD1 TGTGCCAGCAGCGATGGGACAGCTCGGAGTCAGCCCCAGCATTTT CASSDGTARSQPQHF
TRBJ2-1 NA TRBV7-9 TRBD2 TGTGCCAGCAGCTTAGTAGGGACTAGCGGGATTGGGCAGTTCTTC CASSLVGTSGIGQFF
TRBJ2-5 NA TRBV2 NA TGTGCCAGCCGCAGGGGGGGGAACCAAGAGACCCAGTACTTC CASRRGGNQETQYF
TRBJ2-3 few TRBV5-1 NA TGCGCCAGCAGCTTGTACGGACATAACACAGATACGCAGTATTTT CASSLYGHNTDTQYF
TRBJ2-1 NA TRBV27 NA TGTGCCAGCAGTTTAGCGGGACGCTCCTACAATGAGCAGTTCTTC CASSLAGRSYNEQFF
TRBJ2-3 NA TRBV7-6 TRBD2 TGTGCCAGCAGCTTAGGTCAAATATCTAGCGGCCGCACAGATACGCAGTATTTT CASSLGQISSGRTDTQYF
TRBJ1-1 NA TRBV19 TRBD1 TGTGCCAGCGGAAAACAGGGGGCCCCTGAAGCTTTCTTT CASGKQGAPEAFF
TRBJ1-2 NA TRBV5-4 TRBD1 TGTGCCAGCAGCTCCGGGACAGACGGGGGCTATGGCTACACCTTC CASSSGTDGGYGYTF
TRBJ1-1 NA TRBV28 NA TGTGCCAGCAGTTCCGGGGGGGCGAACACTGAAGCTTTCTTT CASSSGGANTEAFF
TRBJ1-5 NA TRBV21-1 NA TGTGCCAGCAGCCACGGAAGAAAGGGTTTGAGCAATCAGCCCCAGCATTTT CASSHGRKGLSNQPQHF
TRBJ2-2 NA TRBV5-1 NA TGCGCCAGCAGCCCCACCGACACCCACACCGGGGAGCTGTTTTTT CASSPTDTHTGELFF
TRBJ2-2 NA TRBV7-2 TRBD2 TGTGCCAGCAGCTTAGGACAGCGGGGGCAGGGGGAGCTGTTTTTT CASSLGQRGQGELFF
TRBJ2-1 NA TRBV29-1 NA TGCAGCGGGGTAATATATTCGGAAAGCTCCTACAATGAGCAGTTCTTC CSGVIYSESSYNEQFF
TRBJ1-1 NA TRBV7-8 NA TGTGCCAGCAGCTTGGGGGTTCAGGAGGCTTTCTTT CASSLGVQEAFF
TRBJ2-5 once TRBV9 NA TGTGCCAGCAGCGAAGGGGGGCTGGAGACCCAGTACTTC CASSEGGLETQYF
TRBJ2-1 once TRBV7-2 TRBD1 TGTGCCAGCAGCTTATTATCGGACAGGGGATACGGTGAGCAGTTCTTC CASSLLSDRGYGEQFF
TRBJ2-5 NA TRBV15 NA TGTGCCACCAGCAGAGATTACGGGAGTGGAGAGACCCAGTACTTC CATSRDYGSGETQYF
TRBJ2-5 NA TRBV19 NA TGTGCCAGTAGCCTATCGACGGGCCAAGAGACCCAGTACTTC CASSLSTGQETQYF
TRBJ2-5 NA TRBV5-1 TRBD1 TGCGCCAGCAGCTTTCAGGGGGCAGGAGAGACCCAGTACTTC CASSFQGAGETQYF
TRBJ1-4 NA TRBV7-2 NA TGTGCCAGCAGCCGACAACAGGGTGAAAAACTGTTTTTT CASSRQQGEKLFF
TRBJ1-5 NA TRBV7-8 NA TGTGCCAGCAGCTTCCAAGGCCTAAATCAGCCCCAGCATTTT CASSFQGLNQPQHF
TRBJ2-3 NA TRBV7-6 NA TGTGCCAGCAGCTACAGGGATTCCACAGATACGCAGTATTTT CASSYRDSTDTQYF
TRBJ1-2 NA TRBV28 NA TGTGCCAGCAGTCCTTACGGGACATGGAATGGCTACACCTTC CASSPYGTWNGYTF
TRBJ2-5 few TRBV2 TRBD2 TGTGCCAGCGATGCTAGCGGGAGTCACGAGACCCAGTACTTC CASDASGSHETQYF
TRBJ2-7 NA TRBV5-4 NA TGTGCCAGCATCTTCTGGGTTGGGATCTACGAGCAGTACTTC CASIFWVGIYEQYF
TRBJ1-2 few TRBV5-4 NA TGTGCCAGCAGCGATCAAGGGCTTGGCTACACCTTC CASSDQGLGYTF
TRBJ2-1 NA TRBV5-5 TRBD2 TGTGCCAGCAGCTTAGTGACTAGCGGCGGTGAGCAGTTCTTC CASSLVTSGGEQFF